Each of the 5 T cell receptor beta chains below was sequenced from the same sample in a study of blood T cell repertoires in COVID-19. The assay was immunoSEQ multiplex PCR, and TCRdb's table has in-frame clones only and misses some. The data show about 260,000 clones, 85% to 90% seen once. The sequenced material came from PBMCs or T cells enriched from blood (not recorded which). The receptors come from a man over 45 who had been exposed to COVID-19.

This chain uses TRBV9 with TRBJ1-1; maybe TRBD1 (6 bases). Germline-derived CDR1 and CDR2 are SGDLS and YYNGEE. The V end was cut by 3 bases, the J end by 0 bases, with 9 bases between. CDR3 size: 14 residues. The CDR3, as DNA: TGTGCCAGCAGCGCCGACAGGATGAACACTGAAGCTTTCTTT. It translates to CASSADRMNTEAFF.

The chain employs TRBV6-5 and TRBJ1-1, with TRBD1 as a possible D gene (5 bases). This CDR3 comprises 15 residues. From germline, CDR1 is MNHEY and CDR2 SVGAGI. Trimming stripped 4 bases from V and 1 base from J, with 13 bases between. CDR3 region: CASSSRDSQNTEAFF. The CDR3 DNA reads as TGTGCCAGCAGTTCCCGGGACTCTCAGAACACTGAAGCTTTCTTT.

V is TRBV29-1 and J is TRBJ2-1; 10 bases agree with TRBD1. This CDR3 is built from 14 residues. Germline lookup yields CDR1 SQVTM and CDR2 ANQGSEA. Germline trimming cut 6 bases from V and 12 bases from J; bases unmatched to any gene: 14. Here the CDR3 reads CSVKGDRGSQVQFF. DNA for the CDR3: TGCAGCGTAAAGGGGGACAGGGGCTCCCAGGTGCAGTTCTTC.

A note on this clone: Additional DNA sequences in this sample encode the identical CDR3. This chain connects TRBV18 to TRBJ2-1, with TRBD2 identical over 11 bases. From germline, CDR1 is KGHSH and CDR2 LQKENI. After removal of 6 bases from V and 4 bases from J, the junction contained 5 bases not matched to a gene. The length of the CDR3 is 15 residues. The CDR3 protein is CASSPLAGGYNEQFF. In nucleotides, the CDR3 is TGTGCCAGCTCGCCGCTAGCGGGGGGTTACAATGAGCAGTTCTTC.

The V and J genes are TRBV28 and TRBJ1-2, with 9 bases matching TRBD1. There are 16 residues in the CDR3. Germline-derived CDR1 and CDR2 are MDHEN and SYDVKM. V shed 3 bases and J 5 bases; nucleotides not matched to a gene: 10. CDR3 protein: CASSFPGQGKAYGYTF. CDR3 in DNA: TGTGCCAGCAGTTTCCCCGGACAGGGGAAGGCTTATGGCTACACCTTC.